The T cell receptor beta chain under discussion was sequenced for a study of blood T cell repertoires in COVID-19. Study information: Sources were T cells, B-cell-depleted T cells, or PBMCs; the material itself was cDNA or gDNA.

Sequencing used immunoSEQ multiplex PCR; TCRdb keeps in-frame clones, though not all of them. Counted here are about 200,000 clones, about 82% occurring once; the ten biggest clones make up 5.6%. The ends lost 6 bases at V and 3 bases at J; junction bases unmatched: 8. Germline V lookup: CDR1 SGHKS, CDR2 YYEKEE (reference sequence). The CDR3 is made up of 14 amino acids. Input material: PBMCs or T cells enriched from blood (not recorded which). The V and J genes are TRBV5-5 and TRBJ2-7, with TRBD1 identical over 8 bases. This receptor was identified in a man between 35 and 55 years old with acute COVID-19. CDR3 nucleotide sequence: TGTGCCAGCACACTACAGGGGGAGGTCTACGAGCAGTACTTC. Translation gives CASTLQGEVYEQYF.